This T cell receptor (beta chain) was sequenced during a study of beta chain features in type 1 diabetes. Study-wide results and limits: There was a possibility that cDNA sequencing over-represented cells with high TCR expression. For patients and controls alike, PCR might favor shorter templates to the same degree.

Blood was drawn once from each donor into heparinised tubes. The draws averaged roughly 120 mL. To note about this clone: Its antigen is not known.

There are 15 residues in the CDR3. Trimming removed 0 bases from V and 4 bases from J; junction bases left unmatched: 1. The germline CDR1 and CDR2 sequences are SGHKS and YYEKEE (reference sequence). The isolated RNA, all of it, was reverse transcribed, so expressed TCRB transcripts were what got sequenced. TCRdb's table, derived via immunoSEQ multiplex PCR, lists solely in-frame clones and lacks some. The table lists under 250,000 clones, 13% to 15% of them singletons, with about 0.03% in the top ten. The sample consisted of naive CD4+ T cells from blood. The rearrangement uses TRBV5-5 and TRBJ1-2, with TRBD1 identical over 12 bases. This sequence originates from a woman between 40 and 55 years old in good health. The CDR3 is CASSLVGQGAYGYTF. The CDR3, as DNA: TGTGCCAGCAGCTTGGTGGGACAGGGGGCCTATGGCTACACCTTC.